A single sample is the source of the 17 T cell receptor beta chains below, sequenced in a study of blood T cell repertoires in COVID-19 (dated by TCRdb to the early 2020s). Receptor amplification or capture employed the immunoSEQ multiplex PCR assay. The table was pulled from immuneACCESS by TCRdb, which kept in-frame rearrangements only. Such tables lose some clones; where checked, under half of the loss comes from unresolved V genes, and the rest has no known cause. For this sample there are about 220,000 clones; approximately 77% appear just once. The ten largest clones capture 3% to 4% of the sample. Sequenced input: peripheral blood. These receptors all stem from an elderly woman with acute or convalescent COVID-19.

This clone was seen more than once but under ten times. V gene TRBV14 combines with J gene TRBJ1-1; D not certain. V dropped 1 base and J dropped 4 bases, with 16 bases sitting between them. Germline-derived CDR1 and CDR2 are SGHDN and FVKESK. This CDR3 contains 16 residues. CDR3 in DNA: TGTGCCAGCAGCCAAGTTCGAGGCGGCAGAGGCACTGAAGCTTTCTTT. Its translation is CASSQVRGGRGTEAFF.

The V and J genes are TRBV5-1 and TRBJ1-3; D remains unclear. Trimming stripped 2 bases from V and 0 bases from J, with 6 bases between. CDR1 and CDR2 from the germline V gene are SGHRS and YFSETQ. The CDR3 spans 14 residues. The CDR3 sequence is CASSFQNSGNTIYF. The CDR3 nucleotides read TGCGCCAGCAGCTTCCAGAACTCTGGAAACACCATATATTTT.

This rearrangement joins TRBV7-9 to TRBJ1-4; D is possibly TRBD1 (5 bases). The CDR3 loop spans 14 amino acids. CDR1 and CDR2 from the germline V gene are SEHNR and FQNEAQ (reference sequence). The V end was cut by 3 bases, the J end by 4 bases, with 9 bases between. The CDR3 spells CASSFGHVNEKLFF. For the CDR3, the DNA is TGTGCCAGCAGCTTCGGACATGTTAATGAAAAACTGTTTTTT.

V is TRBV3-1 (or the pseudogene TRBV3-2) and J is TRBJ1-2; possibly TRBD1 for D (6 bases). CDR1 and CDR2 (germline): LGHDT, YNNKEL (reference sequence). The CDR3 is 13 amino acids. Between the trimmed V and J ends, which lost 4 bases and 4 bases, there was a span of 10 bases. The CDR3 DNA follows: TGTGCCAGCAGCCTTATCAGGGGCTATGGCTACACCTTC. This sequence encodes CASSLIRGYGYTF.

The V gene is TRBV7-6, the J gene TRBJ1-2, with 9 bases matching TRBD1. Germline V gene sequence: CDR1 SGHVS, CDR2 FNYEAQ. The CDR3 covers 13 residues. V lost 3 bases to trimming and J lost 8 bases; unmatched junction nucleotides: 4. The CDR3 DNA is TGTGCCAGCAGCTTCACAGGGGGCGAAGGCTACACCTTC. This gives the protein CASSFTGGEGYTF.

This clone is a singleton in its sample. The V call is TRBV9, the J call TRBJ1-1; D is undetermined. Trimming cost V 2 bases and J 4 bases, with 12 bases left between them. Germline CDR1 and CDR2: SGDLS and YYNGEE. The CDR3 covers 14 residues. DNA for the CDR3: TGTGCCAGCAGCGTGGGCCAGGCGATCACTGAAGCTTTCTTT. It specifies CASSVGQAITEAFF.

This clone was picked up a small number of times. This chain links TRBV18 with TRBJ1-2; 11 bases match TRBD1. V lost 5 bases and J lost 1; bases outside the gene matches: 9. The CDR3 consists of 17 residues. Looked up from germline, CDR1 is KGHSH and CDR2 is LQKENI. CDR3 DNA sequence: TGTGCCAGCTCAAAAGGACAGGGGGCCCTCCTTAACTATGGCTACACCTTC. It specifies CASSKGQGALLNYGYTF.

This clone was observed a few times. The V and J genes are TRBV19 and TRBJ1-5, with 8 bases that match TRBD1. The length of the CDR3 is 18 residues. Per the germline V gene, CDR1 is LNHDA and CDR2 is SQIVND (reference sequence). V dropped 0 bases and J dropped 0; count of bases not matched to a gene: 7. The CDR3: CASSIDRDRFYSNQPQHF. The CDR3 DNA sequence: TGTGCCAGTAGTATAGACCGGGACAGGTTCTATAGCAATCAGCCCCAGCATTTT.

The chain employs TRBV6-6 and TRBJ1-1, with 7 nucleotides matching TRBD1. This CDR3 spans 13 amino acids. J gave up 0 bases and V 6 bases, and 1 base lay outside the gene matches. The germline CDR1 and CDR2 sequences are MNHNY and SVGAGI (reference sequence). The CDR3 protein is CASRQGMNTEAFF. The CDR3 nucleotides are TGTGCCAGCAGACAGGGGATGAACACTGAAGCTTTCTTT.

CDR3 nucleotide sequence: TGTGCCACCAGTGATGGGGGACTCCTGGACGAGCAGTACTTC. Translating it yields CATSDGGLLDEQYF. The gene calls are TRBV24-1 and TRBJ2-7; the D gene is possibly TRBD2 (6 bases). V was cut by 3 bases and J by 5 bases, with 13 bases left in between. The CDR3 is made up of 14 amino acids. CDR1 and CDR2 from the germline V gene are KGHDR and SFDVKD.

The chain has TRBV4-1 and TRBJ1-1; D gene uncertain. The CDR3 consists of 15 residues. Germline CDR1 and CDR2: MGHRA and YSYEKL. Trimming took 0 bases from V and 1 from J, leaving 9 bases between them. CDR3 region: CASSQDRGRNTEAFF. The CDR3 nucleotides are TGCGCCAGCAGCCAAGATCGGGGTCGGAACACTGAAGCTTTCTTT.

This clone was observed a single time. CDR3: CASSMGTGVHQPQHF. DNA for the CDR3: TGTGCCAGTAGTATGGGGACAGGGGTGCATCAGCCCCAGCATTTT. The J gene is TRBJ1-5, the V gene TRBV19, with TRBD1 matching 10 bases. From germline, CDR1 is LNHDA and CDR2 SQIVND (reference sequence). The CDR3 is 15 residues long. J gave up 5 bases and V 3 bases, and 4 bases lay outside the gene matches.

V gene TRBV6-6 combines with J gene TRBJ1-2, with 9 bases that match TRBD1. CDR1 MNHNY and CDR2 SVGAGI come from the germline V gene (reference sequence). Trimming took 0 bases from V and 7 from J; bases not matched to a gene: 6. The CDR3 loop spans 15 amino acids. CDR3 sequence: CASSYSRDRVVGYTF. DNA of the CDR3: TGTGCCAGCAGTTACTCTCGGGACAGGGTTGTTGGCTACACCTTC.

V is TRBV12-3 or TRBV12-4 and J is TRBJ2-7; a possible D gene is TRBD2 (6 bases). The CDR3 sequence is 13 residues long. V lost 5 bases and J 6 bases, leaving 14 bases between the germline ends. CDR3 DNA sequence: TGTGCCAGCAGTGGGGGACTCTTTGGCGAGCAGTACTTC. Its translation: CASSGGLFGEQYF.

J is TRBJ2-5 and V is TRBV20-1; the D gene is possibly TRBD2 (6 bases). V lost 5 bases and J lost 3, with 7 bases in between. Germline V CDR1 and CDR2: DFQATT, SNEGSKA (reference sequence). This CDR3 has 11 residues. CDR3 in DNA: TGCAGTGCTGGGGAGGAAGAGACCCAGTACTTC. Protein sequence: CSAGEEETQYF.

This clone was picked up one time. The chain employs TRBV28 and TRBJ2-1; unclear D gene. Germline assignment: CDR1 MDHEN and CDR2 SYDVKM. The ends were cut back, 1 base at V and 9 bases at J, with 4 bases in the middle. The CDR3 covers 11 residues. CDR3 residues: CASSLYFEQFF. The CDR3 DNA follows: TGTGCCAGCAGTTTATACTTTGAGCAGTTCTTC.

V usage is TRBV4-2 and J usage is TRBJ2-2; 11 positions agree with TRBD2. The CDR3 covers 20 residues. The germline gives CDR1 LGHNA, CDR2 YNFKEQ. Trimming cost V 3 bases and J 4 bases; bases outside gene matches: 16. CDR3 DNA sequence: TGTGCCAGCAGCCAGACTGGCGTTCTAGCGGGGGGCCGGGGCACCGGGGAGCTGTTTTTT. Encoded protein: CASSQTGVLAGGRGTGELFF.